The 10 T cell receptor beta chains given below trace back to one sample, sequenced in a study of control samples from healthy donors and cancer patients. Using immunoSEQ multiplex PCR, the repertoire was profiled, and TCRdb retains in-frame clones only, with some absent. The data contain about 250,000 clones, roughly 82% of them singletons. Sequences were obtained from PBMCs. The receptors here all came from a woman in her sixties with lung cancer.

The rearrangement links TRBV5-4 to TRBJ1-4; TRBD1 might be the D (6 bases). Trimming shortened V by 0 bases and J by 8 bases, and 14 bases separated the two germline ends. The CDR3 spans 15 residues. The germline gives CDR1 SGHNT, CDR2 YYREEE (reference sequence). In nucleotides, the CDR3 is TGTGCCAGCAGCTTGGCCGGGGGGGCTGGGGAAAAACTGTTTTTT. Translated: CASSLAGGAGEKLFF.

This chain connects TRBV7-9 to TRBJ1-5; 7 bases map to TRBD1. Germline CDR1 and CDR2: SEHNR and FQNEAQ (reference sequence). The V gene end was trimmed by 3 bases and the J gene end by 4 bases; junction bases not matched to a gene: 12. The CDR3 loop spans 17 amino acids. CDR3 loop: CASSLGLSGGLNQPQHF. CDR3 in DNA: TGTGCCAGCAGCTTGGGGTTGTCAGGGGGATTGAATCAGCCCCAGCATTTT.

The chain carries TRBV5-1 and TRBJ1-2; no clear D. The CDR3 has 14 amino acids. The germline V gene has CDR1 SGHRS and CDR2 YFSETQ. Between the trimmed V and J ends, which lost 0 bases and 2 bases, there was a span of 8 bases. The CDR3 coding sequence is TGCGCCAGCAGCTTGGATCAGGCGAACTATGGCTACACCTTC. Its translation is CASSLDQANYGYTF. The whole variable domain, remainder taken from reference TRBV5-1 and TRBJ1-2, is KAGVTQTPRYLIKTRGQQVTLSCSPISGHRSVSWYQQTPGQGLQFLFEYFSETQRNKGNFPGRFSGRQFSNSRSEMNVSTLELGDSALYLCASSLDQANYGYTFGSGTRLTVV.

V and J are TRBV5-1 and TRBJ1-4, with 9 nucleotides matching TRBD1. The germline CDR1 and CDR2 sequences are SGHRS and YFSETQ. V dropped 0 bases and J dropped 6; count of bases not matched to a gene: 3. The CDR3 has 15 amino acids. CDR3 DNA sequence: TGCGCCAGCAGCTTGGCCGGGACAGGGCATGAAAAACTGTTTTTT. Amino acid sequence: CASSLAGTGHEKLFF.

This clone was seen a single time. At one end the junction does not follow the germline gene, possibly because of a read error. This chain uses TRBV7-7 with TRBJ2-1; maybe TRBD2 (7 bases). This CDR3 has 15 residues. Germline V gene lookup returns CDR1 SSHAT and CDR2 FNYEAQ (reference sequence). The CDR3 region is CASSMSGGKYNEQFF. CDR3 in DNA: TGTGCTAGCAGCATGTCGGGGGGCAAATACAATGAGCAGTTCTTC. Supplemented by reference TRBV7-7 and TRBJ2-1, the full variable domain reads GAGVSQSPRYKVTKRGQDVTLRCDPISSHATLYWYQQALGQGPEFLTYFNYEAQPDKSGLPSDRFSAERPEGSISTLTIQRTEQRDSAMYRCASSMSGGKYNEQFFGPGTRLTVL.

The genes are TRBV14 and TRBJ1-1; TRBD1 might be the D (5 bases). Germline V gene sequence: CDR1 SGHDN, CDR2 FVKESK. Trimming took 1 base from V and 5 from J, leaving 11 bases between them. The CDR3 is made up of 14 amino acids. The CDR3 nucleotides read TGTGCCAGCAGCCAAGTCCAGGGAAGGACTGAAGCTTTCTTT. As protein: CASSQVQGRTEAFF.

CDR3 in amino acids: CASSSLGSGQGNSPLHF. The CDR3 DNA is TGCGCCAGCAGTTCTCTAGGTTCGGGACAGGGTAATTCACCCCTCCACTTT. V usage is TRBV5-1 and J usage is TRBJ1-6, with TRBD1 matching over 9 bases. This CDR3 comprises 17 residues. Germline CDR1 reads SGHRS; CDR2 reads YFSETQ. V lost 5 bases to trimming and J lost 6 bases; unmatched junction nucleotides: 12.

The chain employs TRBV28 and TRBJ2-2; the match to TRBD2 covers 9 bases. Germline assignment: CDR1 MDHEN and CDR2 SYDVKM. The CDR3 extends over 17 amino acids. The V segment lost 6 bases and the J segment 4 bases; nucleotides outside the gene matches: 12. Written as DNA, the CDR3 is TGTGCCAGCAGACCTGATGGCGGGAGGGGGACCACCGGGGAGCTGTTTTTT. It is translated as CASRPDGGRGTTGELFF.

This chain links TRBV24-1 with TRBJ2-7; TRBD1 might be the D (6 bases). This CDR3 has 13 amino acids. Germline assignment: CDR1 KGHDR and CDR2 SFDVKD. V lost 5 bases, J lost 5 bases, and 12 bases lay in between. CDR3 residues: CATSGWDIHEQYF. The DNA of the CDR3 is TGTGCCACCAGTGGCTGGGACATTCACGAGCAGTACTTC.

The rearrangement joins TRBV24-1 to TRBJ2-3, with 11 bases matching TRBD2. This CDR3 is 16 amino acids long. Germline V gene lookup returns CDR1 KGHDR and CDR2 SFDVKD. V shed 4 bases, J shed 2 bases, and the junction held 4 bases outside the gene matches. CDR3 in amino acids: CATSDPTSGITDTQYF. DNA for the CDR3: TGTGCCACCAGTGACCCGACTAGCGGGATCACAGATACGCAGTATTTT.